The 32 T cell receptor beta chains listed next were all sequenced from one sample in a study of identical twins (dated by TCRdb to about 2016). The library relied on 5' RACE. Instrument used: Illumina HiSeq 2000. Starting from the raw public reads, TCRdb applied fastp trimming at Q25, assembled clones with MiXCR and retained in-frame beta chains. Every entry covers one CDR3 protein and lists the most common genes and DNA from its rows. Across this sample there are about 260,000 distinct CDR3 sequences, with roughly 7% seen only once. Clones ranked in the top ten supply roughly 3.9% of the sample. The same specimen was also included in a second study, on yellow fever vaccine responses in identical twins.

The sample taken for sequencing was memory (CD45RO+) T cells sorted from blood. The sample's cell subset or site label is to be understood as: CD45RO+ enriched T cells. The receptor source for this set is a woman between 18 and 30 years old in good health.

This clonotype was seen more than once but under ten times. This chain joins TRBV29-1 and TRBJ2-3, with D tentatively TRBD1 or TRBD2 (7 bases each). V was cut by 7 bases and J by 0 bases, with 14 bases left in between. Looked up from germline, CDR1 is SQVTM and CDR2 is ANQGSEA. The CDR3 loop spans 14 amino acids. The CDR3 region has the DNA TGCAGCGGGGGGGGACAGACCAGCACAGATACGCAGTATTTT. Its translation is CSGGGQTSTDTQYF.

This clonotype was seen a handful of times. The V and J genes are TRBV6-1 and TRBJ1-2, with a tentative D call TRBD1 (6 bases). Trimming cost V 2 bases and J 6 bases, with 13 bases left between them. Germline V gene lookup returns CDR1 MNHNS and CDR2 SASEGT. This CDR3 is 14 amino acids long. CDR3 in DNA: TGTGCCAGCAGTGAAACATGGACAGTAGATGGCTACACCTTC. Translation: CASSETWTVDGYTF.

In this sample, this clonotype turned up many times. The chain carries TRBV21-1 and TRBJ2-7; TRBD1 was called by the table and not checked on the DNA. TRBV21-1 is annotated as a pseudogene. The CDR3 has 15 residues. The CDR3 nucleotides read TGTGCCAGCAGCCTTCCCCCTAGGGGACTCTACGAGCAGTACTTC. Residues: CASSLPPRGLYEQYF.

This clonotype was seen ten or more times. This rearrangement joins TRBV29-1 to TRBJ2-1; D tentatively reads TRBD1 or TRBD2 (6 bases each). V was clipped by 7 bases and J by 2 bases, with 12 bases between them. This CDR3 comprises 13 residues. Germline-derived CDR1 and CDR2 are SQVTM and ANQGSEA. CDR3 in amino acids: CSAWGDTYNEQFF. CDR3 DNA: TGCAGCGCCTGGGGGGACACCTACAATGAGCAGTTCTTC.

V gene TRBV19 combines with J gene TRBJ2-2; 10 positions match TRBD1. Germline CDR1 reads LNHDA; CDR2 reads SQIVND (reference sequence). The CDR3 is 16 amino acids. Unmatched junction bases numbered 8, after V lost 4 bases and J lost 6 bases. CDR3 region: CASSRQGTGVSGELFF. CDR3 bases: TGTGCCAGTAGTAGGCAAGGGACAGGGGTGTCCGGGGAGCTGTTTTTT. The full variable domain, rest sourced from reference TRBV19 and TRBJ2-2, is DGGITQSPKYLFRKEGQNVTLSCEQNLNHDAMYWYRQDPGQGLRLIYYSQIVNDFQKGDIAEGYSVSREKKESFPLTVTSAQKNPTAFYLCASSRQGTGVSGELFFGEGSRLTVL.

The chain joins TRBV6-5 to TRBJ2-3; D gene ambiguous. The CDR3 extends over 15 amino acids. The germline V and J ends were trimmed by 2 bases and 5 bases, with 14 bases remaining between them. The germline gives CDR1 MNHEY, CDR2 SVGAGI. The CDR3 reads CASSYAAGGLDTQYF. CDR3 DNA sequence: TGTGCCAGCAGTTACGCGGCAGGTGGTTTAGATACGCAGTATTTT.

This clonotype was recorded a few times. This chain joins TRBV12-3 or TRBV12-4 and TRBJ2-7, with D possibly TRBD1 on 6 matching bases. The V end was cut by 0 bases, the J end by 6 bases, with 6 bases between. The CDR3 covers 12 residues. CDR3 DNA: TGTGCCAGCAGTTTAGCGGGGGCCGAGCAGTACTTC. The encoded protein is CASSLAGAEQYF.

This clonotype was picked up many times. The chain has TRBV20-1 and TRBJ1-4; D may be TRBD1 (5 bases). V dropped 3 bases and J dropped 8 bases, with 16 bases sitting between them. The CDR3 is 14 residues long. The germline gives CDR1 DFQATT, CDR2 SNEGSKA (reference sequence). In nucleotides, the CDR3 is TGCAGTGCTAGGAGCTTTGGGGCTTTGGAAAAACTGTTTTTT. Translating it yields CSARSFGALEKLFF.

This clonotype was recorded many times. The genes are TRBV12-3 or TRBV12-4 and TRBJ2-3; 10 positions agree with TRBD2. The CDR3 spans 16 residues. V was pared by 7 bases and J by 6 bases, with 13 bases of the junction left unmatched. In DNA, the CDR3 is TGTGCCAGCACCCAAGCGGGGGGGTCTGTAATTGATACGCAGTATTTT. Encoded protein: CASTQAGGSVIDTQYF.

This clonotype was seen ten or more times. This chain connects TRBV6-5 to TRBJ2-2; 9 nucleotides line up with TRBD1. The CDR3 is 17 amino acids. CDR1 MNHEY and CDR2 SVGAGI come from the germline V gene. V lost 0 bases, J lost 7 bases, and 9 bases stayed unmatched. The CDR3 loop reads CASSYSFTGGMGGELFF. The CDR3 DNA reads as TGTGCCAGCAGTTACTCCTTCACAGGGGGCATGGGCGGGGAGCTGTTTTTT.

The gene calls are TRBV15 and TRBJ2-1; D gene unclear. The length of the CDR3 is 14 residues. Germline CDR1 is LNHNV and CDR2 is YYDKDF (reference sequence). The V end was cut by 0 bases, the J end by 9 bases, with 12 bases between. In DNA form, the CDR3 reads TGTGCCACCAGCAGAGATTGGACGAAAACTGAGCAGTTCTTC. It encodes CATSRDWTKTEQFF.

This clonotype has a count of ten or more. The chain carries TRBV10-3 and TRBJ2-5; D is unclear. Germline loops: CDR1 ENHRY, CDR2 SYGVKD. CDR3 length: 14 residues. Trimming stripped 6 bases from V and 5 bases from J, with 16 bases between. The CDR3 region is CAISNLSPLETQYF. The CDR3 coding sequence is TGTGCCATCAGCAATCTTTCCCCCCTGGAGACCCAGTACTTC.

V gene TRBV10-3 combines with J gene TRBJ2-5; 13 nucleotides align to TRBD2. The CDR3 contains 17 residues. Looked up from germline, CDR1 is ENHRY and CDR2 is SYGVKD. Trimming removed 5 bases from V and 1 base from J; junction bases left unmatched: 7. The CDR3 protein is CAISSGLAGNLQETQYF. The DNA for the CDR3 is TGTGCCATCAGTTCGGGACTAGCGGGGAACCTCCAAGAGACCCAGTACTTC.

There are a few counts of this clonotype. This rearrangement joins TRBV12-3 or TRBV12-4 to TRBJ2-2; no definite D call. The CDR3 spans 14 residues. V was trimmed by 4 bases and J by 4 bases, leaving 10 bases between them. This CDR3 reads CASSSWTGTGELFF. The CDR3 DNA follows: TGTGCCAGCAGTTCCTGGACGGGCACCGGGGAGCTGTTTTTT.

This clonotype was counted at least ten times. The chain combines TRBV5-1 with TRBJ2-1, with D possibly TRBD1 on 5 matching bases. V lost 3 bases to trimming and J lost 6 bases, with 13 bases between them. Germline CDR1 reads SGHRS; CDR2 reads YFSETQ. The CDR3 has 14 residues. The CDR3 DNA is TGCGCCAGCAGCTCCTCAACAGGAACCAATGAGCAGTTCTTC. It specifies CASSSSTGTNEQFF.

J is TRBJ2-7 and V is TRBV20-1; D may be TRBD1 or TRBD2 (5 bases each). Trimming took 4 bases from V and 4 from J, leaving 14 bases between them. The CDR3 spans 13 residues. Germline CDR1 and CDR2: DFQATT and SNEGSKA (reference sequence). Here the CDR3 reads CSATGTDRYEQYF. The CDR3 bases are TGCAGTGCTACCGGGACGGATCGATACGAGCAGTACTTC.

In this sample, this clonotype turned up a few times. J is TRBJ1-5 and V is TRBV3-1; no firm D call. V gave up 3 bases and J gave up 0 bases, with 6 bases separating them. Looked up from germline, CDR1 is LGHDT and CDR2 is YNNKEL (reference sequence). The CDR3 runs 14 residues. DNA of the CDR3: TGTGCCAGCAGCCAGGGCGGTAGCAATCAGCCCCAGCATTTT. As protein: CASSQGGSNQPQHF.

This clonotype showed up just a few times. V gene TRBV27 combines with J gene TRBJ2-1; 9 bases fit TRBD2. The junction had 10 bases not matched to a gene; V was cut back by 3 bases and J by 4 bases. The CDR3 runs to 17 residues. Germline assignment: CDR1 MNHEY and CDR2 SMNVEV (reference sequence). The CDR3 protein is CASSFWTSDFFYNEQFF. CDR3 coding DNA: TGTGCCAGCAGTTTTTGGACTAGCGATTTTTTTTACAATGAGCAGTTCTTC.

This clonotype was counted only a few times. The CDR3 sequence is CSARSGQGNTEAFF. In nucleotides, the CDR3 is TGCAGTGCTAGGAGTGGACAGGGGAACACTGAAGCTTTCTTT. The chain combines TRBV20-1 with TRBJ1-1; 8 nucleotides align to TRBD1. From germline, CDR1 is DFQATT and CDR2 SNEGSKA (reference sequence). The CDR3 has 14 residues. With V trimmed by 3 bases and J by 1 base, 4 bases remained unmatched.

This clonotype was seen ten or more times. The chain is built from TRBV20-1 and TRBJ2-3; the D is unclear. This CDR3 is built from 12 residues. Trimming cost V 5 bases and J 0 bases, with 6 bases left between them. Germline CDR1 and CDR2: DFQATT and SNEGSKA (reference sequence). CDR3 region: CSASRSTDTQYF. The CDR3 bases are TGCAGTGCTTCCCGTAGCACAGATACGCAGTATTTT.

This clonotype was counted many times. The chain recombines TRBV5-1 with TRBJ2-1; perhaps TRBD2 as D (6 bases). The CDR3 has 15 amino acids. Germline-derived CDR1 and CDR2 are SGHRS and YFSETQ. V lost 3 bases, J lost 6 bases, and 16 bases lay in between. DNA of the CDR3: TGCGCCAGCAGCTCTGGCGGCGGGGAAACCAATGAGCAGTTCTTC. Protein: CASSSGGGETNEQFF.

There are many counts of this clonotype. The chain recombines TRBV9 with TRBJ1-3, with D unclear. Trimming removed 0 bases at V and 0 bases at J, with 4 bases between. From germline, CDR1 is SGDLS and CDR2 YYNGEE. This CDR3 has 14 residues. Here the CDR3 DNA reads TGTGCCAGCAGCGTAGGCAACTCTGGAAACACCATATATTTT. Translating it yields CASSVGNSGNTIYF.

This clonotype showed up many times. The chain employs TRBV20-1 and TRBJ2-7, with 8 bases fitting TRBD1. This CDR3 comprises 16 residues. Trimming at V came to 2 bases and at J to 3 bases, leaving 12 bases not matched to a gene. Germline-derived CDR1 and CDR2 are DFQATT and SNEGSKA (reference sequence). As DNA, the CDR3 is TGCAGTGCTAGAAATCCCCAGGGGGCGCGGGTCTACGAGCAGTACGTC. It is translated as CSARNPQGARVYEQYV.

The rearrangement links TRBV18 to TRBJ2-7; 11 bases agree with TRBD2. Unmatched junction bases numbered 16, after V lost 3 bases and J lost 6 bases. CDR3 size: 18 residues. CDR1 and CDR2 (germline): KGHSH, LQKENI. The DNA for the CDR3 is TGTGCCAGCTCACCTCGTCTAGCGGGAGGTTCGTTGTATTCCGAGCAGTACTTC. Translation gives CASSPRLAGGSLYSEQYF.

This chain uses TRBV4-1 with TRBJ2-5, with D maybe TRBD2 (5 bases). The CDR3 contains 14 residues. Trimming took 3 bases from V and 5 from J, leaving 13 bases between them. Germline CDR1 and CDR2: MGHRA and YSYEKL. The CDR3 sequence is CASSHPSGSETQYF. DNA for the CDR3: TGCGCCAGCAGCCACCCGTCGGGGTCCGAGACCCAGTACTTC.

The rearrangement uses TRBV28 and TRBJ2-5, with a weak D call TRBD1 (6 bases). The CDR3 spans 12 residues. V lost 7 bases, J lost 4 bases, and 10 bases lay in between. The germline CDR1 and CDR2 sequences are MDHEN and SYDVKM. The CDR3 region is CASTGDTETQYF. DNA of the CDR3: TGTGCCAGCACCGGGGACACAGAGACCCAGTACTTC.

V is TRBV5-1 and J is TRBJ2-7; the D gene could be TRBD1 or TRBD2 (5 bases each). The germline V gene encodes CDR1 SGHRS and CDR2 YFSETQ. This CDR3 spans 15 amino acids. The ends were cut back, 0 bases at V and 5 bases at J, with 15 bases in the middle. CDR3 residues: CASSLDGDRVHEQYV. In DNA form, the CDR3 reads TGCGCCAGCAGCTTGGACGGGGACCGCGTCCACGAGCAGTACGTC.

This clonotype was observed at least ten times. The gene calls are TRBV10-3 and TRBJ2-5, with 8 bases lining up with TRBD2. V was clipped by 10 bases and J by 5 bases; unmatched bases: 6. From germline, CDR1 is ENHRY and CDR2 SYGVKD. This CDR3 has 12 residues. CDR3 region: CATGGVWETQYF. CDR3 bases: TGTGCCACCGGGGGGGTCTGGGAGACCCAGTACTTC.

V is TRBV6-1 and J is TRBJ2-3, with 9 bases matching TRBD2. Germline V CDR1 and CDR2: MNHNS, SASEGT. Unmatched junction bases numbered 15, after V lost 6 bases and J lost 5 bases. The CDR3 is made up of 17 amino acids. The CDR3 coding sequence is TGTGCCAGCAGAATGGGGTTATTAGCGGGAGTTCTAGATACGCAGTATTTT. Encoded protein: CASRMGLLAGVLDTQYF.

This clonotype was detected ten times or more. The rearrangement joins TRBV5-5 to TRBJ2-4; D is unresolved. Trimming stripped 2 bases from V and 0 bases from J, with 9 bases between. The CDR3 contains 15 residues. CDR1 is SGHKS and CDR2 is YYEKEE in the germline V gene (reference sequence). The CDR3 bases are TGTGCCAGCAGCTTAGAGCCATTAGCCAAAAACATTCAGTACTTC. Protein: CASSLEPLAKNIQYF.

The chain employs TRBV2 and TRBJ2-7; a weak D match, TRBD2 (6 bases). Trimming cost V 8 bases and J 2 bases, with 16 bases left between them. In germline, CDR1 is SNHLY, CDR2 FYNNEI. The CDR3 totals 14 residues. CDR3 nucleotides: TGTGCCAGCGGCGGTAAACCGGGGGCCTACGAGCAGTACTTC. This sequence encodes CASGGKPGAYEQYF.

This clonotype was seen only a few times. The rearrangement joins TRBV5-1 to TRBJ2-2; 7 positions match TRBD2. Germline CDR1 and CDR2: SGHRS and YFSETQ. This CDR3 is built from 21 residues. The ends lost 0 bases at V and 0 bases at J; junction bases unmatched: 17. The CDR3 spells CASSLAGLVGRIVANTGELFF. CDR3 bases: TGCGCCAGCAGCTTGGCAGGACTAGTGGGGCGGATAGTCGCGAACACCGGGGAGCTGTTTTTT.